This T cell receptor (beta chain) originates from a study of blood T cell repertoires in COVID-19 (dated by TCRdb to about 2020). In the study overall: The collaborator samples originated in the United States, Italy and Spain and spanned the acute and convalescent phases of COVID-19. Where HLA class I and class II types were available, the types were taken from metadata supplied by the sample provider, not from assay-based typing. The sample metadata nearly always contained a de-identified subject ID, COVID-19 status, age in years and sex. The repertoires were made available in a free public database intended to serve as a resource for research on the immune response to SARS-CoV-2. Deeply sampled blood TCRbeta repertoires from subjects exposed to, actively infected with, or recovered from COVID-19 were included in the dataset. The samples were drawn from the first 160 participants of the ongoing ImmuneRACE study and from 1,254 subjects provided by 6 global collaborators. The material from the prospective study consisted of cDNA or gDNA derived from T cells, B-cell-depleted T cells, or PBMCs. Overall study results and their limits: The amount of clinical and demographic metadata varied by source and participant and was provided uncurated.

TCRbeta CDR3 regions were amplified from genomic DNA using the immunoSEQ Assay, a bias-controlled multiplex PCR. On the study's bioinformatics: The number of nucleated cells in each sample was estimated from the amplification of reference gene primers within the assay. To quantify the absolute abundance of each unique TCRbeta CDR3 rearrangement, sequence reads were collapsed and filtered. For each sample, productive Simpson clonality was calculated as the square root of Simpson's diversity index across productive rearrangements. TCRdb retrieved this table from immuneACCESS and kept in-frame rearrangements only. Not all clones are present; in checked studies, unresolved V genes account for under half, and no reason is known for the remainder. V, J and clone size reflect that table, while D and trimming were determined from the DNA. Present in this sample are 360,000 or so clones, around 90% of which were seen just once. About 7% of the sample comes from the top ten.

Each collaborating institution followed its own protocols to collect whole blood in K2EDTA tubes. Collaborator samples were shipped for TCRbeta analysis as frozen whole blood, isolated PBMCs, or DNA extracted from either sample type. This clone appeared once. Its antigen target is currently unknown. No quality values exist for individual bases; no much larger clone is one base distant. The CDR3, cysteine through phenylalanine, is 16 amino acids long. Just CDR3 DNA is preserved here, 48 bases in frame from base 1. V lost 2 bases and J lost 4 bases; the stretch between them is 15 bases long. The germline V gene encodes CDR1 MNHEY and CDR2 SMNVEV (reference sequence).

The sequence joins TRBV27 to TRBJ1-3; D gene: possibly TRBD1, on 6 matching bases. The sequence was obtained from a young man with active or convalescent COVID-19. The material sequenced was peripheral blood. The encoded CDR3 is CASSLAQQGRGNTIYF. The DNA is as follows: TGTGCCAGCAGTTTAGCCCAACAGGGTAGGGGAAACACCATATATTTT.